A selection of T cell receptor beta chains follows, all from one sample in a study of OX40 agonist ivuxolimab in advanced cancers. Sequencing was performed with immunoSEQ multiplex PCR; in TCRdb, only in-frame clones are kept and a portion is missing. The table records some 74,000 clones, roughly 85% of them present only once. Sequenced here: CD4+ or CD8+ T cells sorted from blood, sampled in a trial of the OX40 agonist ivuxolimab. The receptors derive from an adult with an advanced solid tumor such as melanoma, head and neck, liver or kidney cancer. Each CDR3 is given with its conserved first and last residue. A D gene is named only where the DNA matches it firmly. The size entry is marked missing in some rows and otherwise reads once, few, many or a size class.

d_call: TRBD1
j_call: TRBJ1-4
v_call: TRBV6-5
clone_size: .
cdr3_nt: TGTGCCAGCAGTTACTCAGGGCGAGGGGGCGAAAAACTGTTTTTT
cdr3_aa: CASSYSGRGGEKLFF

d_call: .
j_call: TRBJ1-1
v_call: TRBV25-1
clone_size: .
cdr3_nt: TGTGCCAGCAAGGGGAGCTCAGACACTGAAGCTTTCTTT
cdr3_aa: CASKGSSDTEAFF

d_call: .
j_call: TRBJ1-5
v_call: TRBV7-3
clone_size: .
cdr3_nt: TGTGCCAGCAGCTTAATGCCAGACACTCAGCCCCAGCATTTT
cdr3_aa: CASSLMPDTQPQHF

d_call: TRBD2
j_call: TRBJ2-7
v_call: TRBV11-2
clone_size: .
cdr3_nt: TGTGCCAGCAGCTACGGGACTAGCGGATCCTACGAGCAGTACTTC
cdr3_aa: CASSYGTSGSYEQYF

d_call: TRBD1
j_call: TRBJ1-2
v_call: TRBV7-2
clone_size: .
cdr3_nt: TGTGCCAGCAGCCTGGGACAGGGGGCAGGTGGCTACACCTTC
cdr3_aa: CASSLGQGAGGYTF

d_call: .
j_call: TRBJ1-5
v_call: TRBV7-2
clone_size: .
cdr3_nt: TGTGCCAGCAGCTTAGTGACAGTACAAAATCAGCCCCAGCATTTT
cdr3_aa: CASSLVTVQNQPQHF

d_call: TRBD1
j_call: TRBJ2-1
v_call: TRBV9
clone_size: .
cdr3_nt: TGTGCCAGCAGCGTAGGGGGGACAGGGAACAATGAGCAGTTCTTC
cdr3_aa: CASSVGGTGNNEQFF

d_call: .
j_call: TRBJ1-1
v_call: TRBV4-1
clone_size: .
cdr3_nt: TGCGCCAGCAGCCAAGATCTCCGCGGGACAAGGAACACTGAAGCTTTCTTT
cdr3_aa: CASSQDLRGTRNTEAFF

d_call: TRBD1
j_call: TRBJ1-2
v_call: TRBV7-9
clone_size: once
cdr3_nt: TGTGCCAGCAGCTTGGAGACAGGGATGCATGGCTACACCTTC
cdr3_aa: CASSLETGMHGYTF

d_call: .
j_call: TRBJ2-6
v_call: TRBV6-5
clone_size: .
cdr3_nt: TGTGCCAGTCGGAGACCCTCTGGGGCCAACGTCCTGACTTTC
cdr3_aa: CASRRPSGANVLTF

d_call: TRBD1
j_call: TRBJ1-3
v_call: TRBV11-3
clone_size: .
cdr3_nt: TGTGCCAGCAGCTTCCGCGGGACAGGGGTTCGCGGGCCTGGAAACACCATATATTTT
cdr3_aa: CASSFRGTGVRGPGNTIYF

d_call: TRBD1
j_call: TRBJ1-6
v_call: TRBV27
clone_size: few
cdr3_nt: TGTGCCAGCAAAGGACAGGCTTATAATTCACCCCTCCACTTT
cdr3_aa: CASKGQAYNSPLHF

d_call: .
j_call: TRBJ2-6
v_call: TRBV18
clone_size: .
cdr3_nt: TGTGCCAGCTCACCACGCAGGGCCGGGGCCAACGTCCTGACTTTC
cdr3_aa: CASSPRRAGANVLTF

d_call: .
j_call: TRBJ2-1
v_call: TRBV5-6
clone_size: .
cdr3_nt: TGTGCCAGCAGCCCCCTGTCTGGAGGAGGTAAGGAGCAGTTCTTC
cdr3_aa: CASSPLSGGGKEQFF

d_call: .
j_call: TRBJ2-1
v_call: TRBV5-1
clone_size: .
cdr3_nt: TGCGCCAGCAGCCCGAGGGAGCAGTTCTTC
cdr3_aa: CASSPREQFF

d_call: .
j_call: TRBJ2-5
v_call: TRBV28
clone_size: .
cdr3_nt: TGTGCCAGCAGTTTATCGGGGAACCAAGAGACCCAGTACTTC
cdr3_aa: CASSLSGNQETQYF

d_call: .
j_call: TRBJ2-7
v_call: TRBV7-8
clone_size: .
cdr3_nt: TGTGCCAGCAGCTTGATTGGACAGCAGAGCTCCTACGAGCAGTACTTC
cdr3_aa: CASSLIGQQSSYEQYF

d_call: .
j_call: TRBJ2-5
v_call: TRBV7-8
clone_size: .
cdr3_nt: TGTGCCAGCAGCTTAGGTCTGCAAGGGACCCAGTACTTC
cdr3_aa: CASSLGLQGTQYF

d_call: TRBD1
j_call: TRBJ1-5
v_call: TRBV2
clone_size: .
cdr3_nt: TGTGCCAGCAGAACTCCAGGGGGTAGCAATCAGCCCCAGCATTTT
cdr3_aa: CASRTPGGSNQPQHF

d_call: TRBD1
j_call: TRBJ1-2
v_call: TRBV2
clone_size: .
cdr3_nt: TGTGCCAGCAACCTCGGACAGGGGACGAATGGCTACACCTTC
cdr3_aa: CASNLGQGTNGYTF

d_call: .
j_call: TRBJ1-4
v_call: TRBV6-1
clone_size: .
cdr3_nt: TGTGCCAGCAGTGAAGGGCGCCAACTGTTTTTT
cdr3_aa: CASSEGRQLFF

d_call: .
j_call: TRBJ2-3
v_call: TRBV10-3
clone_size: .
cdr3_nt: TGTGCCATCAGTGAGCCGAGGGGCGCGGGCACAGATACGCAGTATTTT
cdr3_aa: CAISEPRGAGTDTQYF

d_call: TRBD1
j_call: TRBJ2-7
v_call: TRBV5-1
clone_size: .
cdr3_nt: TGCGCCAGCAGCACCGGGACAGGGTTTACCTACGAGCAGTACTTC
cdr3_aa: CASSTGTGFTYEQYF

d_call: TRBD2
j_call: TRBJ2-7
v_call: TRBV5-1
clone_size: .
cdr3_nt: TGCGCCAGCAGCCTGGGAATAATGAGGCTAGCGGATAACTACGAGCAGTACTTC
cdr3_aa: CASSLGIMRLADNYEQYF

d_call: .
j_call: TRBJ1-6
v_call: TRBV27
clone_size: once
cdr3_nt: TGTGCCAGCAGTTCGCAGGGCGGTTCACCCCTCCACTTT
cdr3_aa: CASSSQGGSPLHF

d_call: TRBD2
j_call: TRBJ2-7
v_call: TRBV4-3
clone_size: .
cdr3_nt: TGCGCCAGCAGCCTTCATTCCCGACGGAGCGGGAGTCACGAGCAGTACTTC
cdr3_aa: CASSLHSRRSGSHEQYF

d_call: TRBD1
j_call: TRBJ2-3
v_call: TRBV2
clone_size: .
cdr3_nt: TGTGCCAGCACCACTCAGGGGGCTAGCACAGATACGCAGTATTTT
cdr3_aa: CASTTQGASTDTQYF

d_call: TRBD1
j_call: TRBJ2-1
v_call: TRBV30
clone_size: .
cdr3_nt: TGTGCCTGGGGAACCGACAGGGGGCGCCACAATGAGCAGTTCTTC
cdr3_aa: CAWGTDRGRHNEQFF

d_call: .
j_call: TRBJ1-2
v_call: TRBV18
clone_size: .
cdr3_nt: TGTGCCAGCTCACCGGAGGTTGGGGCTAACTATGGCTACACCTTC
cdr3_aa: CASSPEVGANYGYTF

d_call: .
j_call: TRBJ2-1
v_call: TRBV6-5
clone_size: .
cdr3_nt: TGTGCCAGCAGTTACTCCCAGGGGACATACAATGAGCAGTTCTTC
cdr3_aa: CASSYSQGTYNEQFF

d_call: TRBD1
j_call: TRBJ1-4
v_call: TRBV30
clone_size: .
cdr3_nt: TGTGCCTGGGCCTTTGCAGGGGGCCGAGAAAAACTGTTTTTT
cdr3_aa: CAWAFAGGREKLFF

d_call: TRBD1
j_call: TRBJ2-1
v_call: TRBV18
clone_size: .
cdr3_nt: TGTGCCAGCTCACCACCGACAGGGGGTCTGAATGAGCAGTTCTTC
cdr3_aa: CASSPPTGGLNEQFF

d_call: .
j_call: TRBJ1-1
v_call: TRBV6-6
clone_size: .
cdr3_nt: TGTGCCAGCAGACAGGGAGTGAACACTGAAGCTTTCTTT
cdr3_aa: CASRQGVNTEAFF

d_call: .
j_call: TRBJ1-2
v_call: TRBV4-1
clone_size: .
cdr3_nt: TGCGCCAGCGGCCTCGACGGGCCGGGACTCTATGGCTACACCTTC
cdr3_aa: CASGLDGPGLYGYTF

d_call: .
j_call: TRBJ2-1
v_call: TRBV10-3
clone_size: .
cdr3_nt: TGTGCCATCAGTGGGGGACCACACAATGAGCAGTTCTTC
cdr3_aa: CAISGGPHNEQFF

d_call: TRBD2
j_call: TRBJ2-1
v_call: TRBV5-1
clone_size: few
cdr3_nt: TGCGCCAGCAGCTTGCCTAGCGGGAGGGCGGGGAATGAGCAGTTCTTC
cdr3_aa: CASSLPSGRAGNEQFF

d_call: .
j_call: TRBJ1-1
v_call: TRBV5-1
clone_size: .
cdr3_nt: TGCGCCAGCAGCTCATCCTTGGTAGGTTCAGAAGCTTTCTTT
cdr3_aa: CASSSSLVGSEAFF

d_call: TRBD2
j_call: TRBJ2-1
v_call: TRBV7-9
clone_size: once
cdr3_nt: TGTGCCAGCAGGTCACCGGGACTAGCCTACTACAATGAGCAGTTCTTC
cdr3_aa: CASRSPGLAYYNEQFF

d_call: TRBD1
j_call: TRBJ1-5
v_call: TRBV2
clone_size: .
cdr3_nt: TGTGCCAGCAGGAGGACAGGGAATAGCAATCAGCCCCAGCATTTT
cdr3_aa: CASRRTGNSNQPQHF

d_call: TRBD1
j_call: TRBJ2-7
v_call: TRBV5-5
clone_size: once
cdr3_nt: TGTGCCAGCAGCTTGGAGTTCAGGGGGCAAGTTAATGAGCAGTACTTC
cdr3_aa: CASSLEFRGQVNEQYF

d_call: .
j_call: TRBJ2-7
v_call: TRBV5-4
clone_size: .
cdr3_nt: TGTGCCAGCAGCATCCAGGGATACGAGCAGTACTTC
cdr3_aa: CASSIQGYEQYF

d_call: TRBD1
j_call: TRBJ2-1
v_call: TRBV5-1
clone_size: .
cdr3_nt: TGCGCCAGCAGCTTGGTTCAGGGGGCGCTGTACAATGAGCAGTTCTTC
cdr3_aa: CASSLVQGALYNEQFF

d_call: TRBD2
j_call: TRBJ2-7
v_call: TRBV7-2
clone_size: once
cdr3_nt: TGTGCCAGCAGCCCAACGGGACTAGCGGAGCAGGGCTCGCAGTACTTC
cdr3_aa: CASSPTGLAEQGSQYF

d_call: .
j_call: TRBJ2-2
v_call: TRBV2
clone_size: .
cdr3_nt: TGTGCCAGCAGAATAAGACAGGGAGGGACCGGGGAGCTGTTTTTT
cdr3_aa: CASRIRQGGTGELFF

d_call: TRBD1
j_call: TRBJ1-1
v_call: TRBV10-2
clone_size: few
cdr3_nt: TGCGCCAGCAGATCGGGGACAGGAAGTTTCGGCACTGAAGCTTTCTTT
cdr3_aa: CASRSGTGSFGTEAFF

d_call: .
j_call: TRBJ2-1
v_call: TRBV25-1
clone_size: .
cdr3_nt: TGTGCCAGCAGTGCCAGGGGCTCCTACAATGAGCAGTTCTTC
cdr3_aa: CASSARGSYNEQFF

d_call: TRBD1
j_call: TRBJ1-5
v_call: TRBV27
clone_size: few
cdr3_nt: TGTGCCAGCAGTATGACAGGGACCAATCAGCCCCAGCATTTT
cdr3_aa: CASSMTGTNQPQHF

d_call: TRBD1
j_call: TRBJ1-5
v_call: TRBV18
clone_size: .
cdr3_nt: TGTGCCAGCTCAGAGATAGGGGGCGGTTCAAATCAGCCCCAGCATTTT
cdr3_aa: CASSEIGGGSNQPQHF

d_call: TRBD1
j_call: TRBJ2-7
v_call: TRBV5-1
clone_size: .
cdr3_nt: TGCGCCAGCAGCTACGGACAGGGGGTATACGAGCAGTACTTC
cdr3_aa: CASSYGQGVYEQYF

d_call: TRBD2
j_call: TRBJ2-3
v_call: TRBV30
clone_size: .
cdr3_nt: TGTGCCTGGAGTCCCGCGGGGCGGGGGGGCACAGATACGCAGTATTTT
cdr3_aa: CAWSPAGRGGTDTQYF

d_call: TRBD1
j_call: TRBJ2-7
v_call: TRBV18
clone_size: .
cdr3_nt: TGTGCCAGCTCACCCCCGAGACAGGGGTCCTACGAGCAGTACTTC
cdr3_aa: CASSPPRQGSYEQYF

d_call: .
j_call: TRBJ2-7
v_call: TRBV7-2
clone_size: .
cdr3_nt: TGTGCCAGCAGCTTAGTGGACAGATCTTACGAGCAGTACTTC
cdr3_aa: CASSLVDRSYEQYF

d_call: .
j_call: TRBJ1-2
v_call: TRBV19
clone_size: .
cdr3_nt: TGTGCCAGTAGTATATTGGGAGGGGGAAGCTATGGCTACACCTTC
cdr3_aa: CASSILGGGSYGYTF

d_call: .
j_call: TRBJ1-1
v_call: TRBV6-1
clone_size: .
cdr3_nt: TGTGCCAGCGTTAGGAGCGTAGCGGCAGCTGAAGCTTTCTTT
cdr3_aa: CASVRSVAAAEAFF

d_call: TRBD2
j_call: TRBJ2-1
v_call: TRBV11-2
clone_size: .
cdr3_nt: TGTGCCAGCAGCTTAGTTGGCGGGAGCTATGAGCAGTTCTTC
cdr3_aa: CASSLVGGSYEQFF